The 25 T cell receptor beta chains in this list originate from one sample, sequenced in a study of vaccination effects on CD4 cells after COVID-19. Which antigens these TCRs recognize remains unknown. With the ViraFEST assay, the study expanded antigen-specific CD4+ T cells using viral peptide pools, then sequenced them. Cells that had been cultured for ten to eleven days were the source of isolated CD4+ T cells. The person had a PCR-confirmed SARS-CoV-2 infection during March to December 2020. TCRdb's table, derived via immunoSEQ multiplex PCR, lists solely in-frame clones and lacks some. The table lists some 38,000 clones, around 70% of them singletons. Source: CD4+ T cells from PBMCs cultured with HCoV-NL63 spike peptides, taken before COVID-19 vaccination. The source is a human donor who had a prior SARS-CoV-2 infection.

This clone was counted only a few times. One junction end does not reproduce the germline sequence, and a read error may be involved. The chain combines TRBV7-7 with TRBJ2-1; TRBD2 is a possible D gene (5 bases). The CDR3 has 16 amino acids. CDR1 SSHAT and CDR2 FNYEAQ come from the germline V gene (reference sequence). The CDR3 spells CASSLSGGTSYNEQFF. In DNA form, the CDR3 reads TGTGCTAGCAGCTTGAGCGGCGGAACCTCCTACAATGAGCAGTTCTTC. Looking up the rest from reference TRBV7-7 and TRBJ2-1 gives the full variable domain: GAGVSQSPRYKVTKRGQDVTLRCDPISSHATLYWYQQALGQGPEFLTYFNYEAQPDKSGLPSDRFSAERPEGSISTLTIQRTEQRDSAMYRCASSLSGGTSYNEQFFGPGTRLTVL.

The chain joins TRBV7-3 to TRBJ2-3; TRBD2 matches at 12 bases. Germline lookup yields CDR1 SGHTA and CDR2 FQGTGA. There are 18 residues in the CDR3. Unmatched junction bases numbered 5, after V lost 0 bases and J lost 1 base. CDR3 amino acids: CASSLTATSGSGTDTQYF. The DNA for the CDR3 is TGTGCCAGCAGCTTAACCGCGACTAGCGGGAGTGGCACAGATACGCAGTATTTT.

The chain carries TRBV2 and TRBJ2-5; 11 bases are a match to TRBD2. V was pared by 6 bases and J by 4 bases, with 7 bases of the junction left unmatched. CDR3 length: 15 amino acids. Germline loops: CDR1 SNHLY, CDR2 FYNNEI. CDR3 bases: TGTGCCAGCAGGGAGGGACTAGCGGTTTTAGAGACCCAGTACTTC. Translated, it gives CASREGLAVLETQYF.

Regarding this clone: Other DNA variants within this sample encode the same CDR3. The DNA for the CDR3 is TGTGCCAGCAGCCAAGAGGGGACTAGGTCCCGGCTGCAATTCTTC. Amino acid sequence: CASSQEGTRSRLQFF. The V gene is TRBV14, the J gene TRBJ2-1, with TRBD2 matching over 8 bases. There are 15 residues in the CDR3. V gave up 0 bases and J gave up 16 bases; unmatched junction bases: 14. The germline V gene encodes CDR1 SGHDN and CDR2 FVKESK.

The chain is built from TRBV5-6 and TRBJ2-4; D call uncertain. The CDR3 contains 13 residues. Trimming pared 4 bases from V and 0 bases from J, leaving 5 bases between. Germline lookup yields CDR1 SGHDT and CDR2 YYEEEE. The CDR3 loop is CASSDIAKNIQYF. In DNA, the CDR3 is TGTGCCAGCAGCGACATAGCCAAAAACATTCAGTACTTC.

The gene calls are TRBV19 and TRBJ1-2, with unresolved D. V was trimmed by 3 bases and J by 7 bases, leaving 6 bases between them. CDR1 is LNHDA and CDR2 is SQIVND in the germline V gene (reference sequence). There are 11 residues in the CDR3. CDR3 DNA: TGTGCCAGTAGTATCCTTTCTGGCTACACCTTC. Translating gives CASSILSGYTF.

This clone appeared a few times. This chain connects TRBV7-8 to TRBJ2-1; 11 nucleotides align to TRBD2. There are 18 residues in the CDR3. V was pared by 0 bases and J by 6 bases, with 10 bases of the junction left unmatched. Germline CDR1 SGHVS, CDR2 FQNEAQ. DNA of the CDR3: TGTGCCAGCAGCTTAGCGATTCGCCTAGCGGGAGGTCCCAATGAGCAGTTCTTC. Amino acids: CASSLAIRLAGGPNEQFF.

The rearrangement uses TRBV6-5 and TRBJ2-3; the D is unclear. The CDR3 length is 14 residues. The V gene lost 6 bases and the J gene lost 0 bases, with 10 bases spanning the gap. The germline gives CDR1 MNHEY, CDR2 SVGAGI. CDR3 sequence (DNA): TGTGCCAGCAGGGGCCTTTCTAGCACAGATACGCAGTATTTT. Its protein product is CASRGLSSTDTQYF.

The genes are TRBV7-9 and TRBJ2-3; D possibly matches TRBD1 or TRBD2 (6 bases each). Trimming took 5 bases from V and 4 from J, leaving 19 bases between them. CDR3 length: 16 residues. Germline CDR1 is SEHNR and CDR2 is FQNEAQ (reference sequence). For the CDR3, the DNA is TGTGCCAGCAGCCCCCGAGGGGGGTTTTGGGCAGATACGCAGTATTTT. This encodes CASSPRGGFWADTQYF.

The V call is TRBV7-2, the J call TRBJ1-1, with D possibly matching TRBD1 (6 bases). The ends were cut back, 6 bases at V and 3 bases at J, with 14 bases in the middle. The germline gives CDR1 SGHTA, CDR2 FQGNSA. The CDR3 loop spans 14 amino acids. CDR3 DNA: TGTGCCAGCAGGATACAGGGTTCGTACACTGAAGCTTTCTTT. Translation: CASRIQGSYTEAFF.

This chain joins TRBV12-3 or TRBV12-4 and TRBJ1-2; tentative D call: TRBD1 (6 bases). The V gene lost 6 bases and the J gene lost 4 bases, with 12 bases spanning the gap. CDR3 length: 13 amino acids. The CDR3 region has the DNA TGTGCCAGCAGATTAACAGGGCTCTATGGCTACACCTTC. Amino acids: CASRLTGLYGYTF.

The genes are TRBV19 and TRBJ1-2, with D uncertain. The CDR3 has 17 amino acids. From germline, CDR1 is LNHDA and CDR2 SQIVND (reference sequence). Trimming took 7 bases from V and 0 from J, leaving 21 bases between them. In nucleotides, the CDR3 is TGTGCCAGTACGCCCCTGATGCCGGGAGCTACTAACTATGGCTACACCTTC. It specifies CASTPLMPGATNYGYTF.

The chain recombines TRBV2 with TRBJ1-2; D possibly corresponds to TRBD1 (6 bases). This CDR3 is built from 13 residues. V lost 9 bases and J lost 1, with 12 bases in between. CDR1 and CDR2 from the germline V gene are SNHLY and FYNNEI. The CDR3 nucleotides are TGTGCCAGTTCGACAGGCCTTAACTATGGCTACACCTTC. Protein: CASSTGLNYGYTF.

This chain uses TRBV5-1 with TRBJ2-2; a possible D gene is TRBD1 (5 bases). Trimming left V 5 bases short and J 0 bases short, with 14 bases between. From germline, CDR1 is SGHRS and CDR2 YFSETQ. The CDR3 is 16 residues long. CDR3 region: CASRKGQNANTGELFF. The CDR3 region has the DNA TGCGCCAGCAGGAAGGGGCAGAACGCGAACACCGGGGAGCTGTTTTTT. Filled out from reference TRBV5-1 and TRBJ2-2, the complete variable domain reads KAGVTQTPRYLIKTRGQQVTLSCSPISGHRSVSWYQQTPGQGLQFLFEYFSETQRNKGNFPGRFSGRQFSNSRSEMNVSTLELGDSALYLCASRKGQNANTGELFFGEGSRLTVL.

The chain joins TRBV5-8 to TRBJ2-1; D is ambiguous. This CDR3 comprises 17 residues. CDR1 and CDR2 from the germline V gene are SGHTS and YDEGEE. Deletions cut 2 bases from V and 0 bases from J, with 15 bases between. The CDR3 DNA reads TGTGCCAGCAGCTTTAGACGTTCTTCAATCTCCTACAATGAGCAGTTCTTC. This gives the protein CASSFRRSSISYNEQFF. Filled out from reference TRBV5-8 and TRBJ2-1, the complete variable domain reads EAGVTQSPTHLIKTRGQQATLRCSPISGHTSVYWYQQALGLGLQFLLWYDEGEERNRGNFPPRFSGRQFPNYSSELNVNALELEDSALYLCASSFRRSSISYNEQFFGPGTRLTVL.

V usage is TRBV6-6 and J usage is TRBJ1-2, with 10 bases matching TRBD1. With 7 bases clipped from V and 2 bases from J, the junction kept 4 bases outside the gene matches. Looked up from germline, CDR1 is MNHNY and CDR2 is SVGAGI (reference sequence). This CDR3 is built from 14 residues. CDR3 residues: CASNTGQGNYGYTF. The CDR3 DNA is TGTGCCAGCAATACGGGACAGGGGAACTATGGCTACACCTTC.

The chain joins TRBV11-3 to TRBJ1-6; D possibly corresponds to TRBD1 (5 bases). Per the germline V gene, CDR1 is SGHNT and CDR2 is YENEEA. CDR3 length equals 17 residues. Trimming removed 1 base at V and 0 bases at J, with 10 bases between. The DNA for the CDR3 is TGTGCCAGCAGCTTAGGCGGGGGTTCCTCCTATAATTCACCCCTCCACTTT. Encoded protein: CASSLGGGSSYNSPLHF.

This sequence joins TRBV27 and TRBJ2-7; weak D call: TRBD1 (5 bases). In germline, CDR1 is MNHEY, CDR2 SMNVEV (reference sequence). The CDR3 has 15 residues. V lost 6 bases to trimming and J lost 4 bases, with 19 bases between them. The CDR3 nucleotides read TGTGCCAGCAGCTACCAGCGTGAAGGGGTATACGAGCAGTACTTC. It specifies CASSYQREGVYEQYF.

This rearrangement joins TRBV5-8 to TRBJ2-5, with 11 bases matching TRBD1. The CDR3 runs to 15 residues. Trimming at V came to 5 bases and at J to 5 bases, leaving 8 bases not matched to a gene. The germline gives CDR1 SGHTS, CDR2 YDEGEE. The DNA for the CDR3 is TGTGCCAGCAGTGAAGGACAGGGGGCGCGGGAGACCCAGTACTTC. Protein product: CASSEGQGARETQYF. The full variable domain, rest sourced from reference TRBV5-8 and TRBJ2-5, is EAGVTQSPTHLIKTRGQQATLRCSPISGHTSVYWYQQALGLGLQFLLWYDEGEERNRGNFPPRFSGRQFPNYSSELNVNALELEDSALYLCASSEGQGARETQYFGPGTRLLVL.

This clone was observed a few times. This chain joins TRBV3-1 (or the pseudogene TRBV3-2) and TRBJ2-1, with D possibly being TRBD1 (5 bases). CDR1 and CDR2 from the germline V gene are LGHDT and YNNKEL (reference sequence). Trimming took 4 bases from V and 7 from J, leaving 8 bases between them. This CDR3 region has 12 residues. This CDR3 is CASSRYRNEQFF. The CDR3 nucleotides read TGTGCCAGCAGCCGGTACAGGAATGAGCAGTTCTTC.

This sequence joins TRBV5-1 and TRBJ2-6, with TRBD1 as a possible D gene (6 bases). This CDR3 is built from 17 residues. V was trimmed by 1 base and J by 0 bases, leaving 11 bases between them. Germline values: CDR1 SGHRS, CDR2 YFSETQ. The CDR3 protein is CASSLLDSSSGANVLTF. The CDR3 DNA is TGCGCCAGCAGCTTGCTGGACAGTAGCTCTGGGGCCAACGTCCTGACTTTC.

A few counts support this clone. V is TRBV7-2 and J is TRBJ1-6, with 7 positions matching TRBD1. From germline, CDR1 is SGHTA and CDR2 FQGNSA. V dropped 1 base and J dropped 9; count of bases not matched to a gene: 0. The CDR3 has 13 amino acids. As DNA, the CDR3 is TGTGCCAGCAGCTTAGGACAGGGTTCACCCCTCCACTTT. As protein: CASSLGQGSPLHF.

CDR3 residues: CASSLVGGGREDTQYF. CDR3 nucleotides: TGTGCCAGCAGCTTAGTGGGCGGGGGGCGAGAAGATACGCAGTATTTT. V and J are TRBV7-2 and TRBJ2-3; 8 nucleotides align to TRBD2. CDR1 SGHTA and CDR2 FQGNSA come from the germline V gene. The CDR3 has 16 amino acids. Trimming cost V 1 base and J 5 bases; bases outside gene matches: 8.

The rearrangement links TRBV2 to TRBJ1-3; D unresolved. This CDR3 has 14 amino acids. The germline V gene encodes CDR1 SNHLY and CDR2 FYNNEI. The V and J ends lost 7 bases and 0 bases respectively, with 10 bases between them. The CDR3 is CASKSRSSGNTIYF. For the CDR3, the DNA is TGTGCCAGCAAAAGCCGCAGCTCTGGAAACACCATATATTTT.

The CDR3 nucleotides read TGTGCCAGCAGACCTACAGGGAGCTCCTACGAGCAGTACTTC. Translation: CASRPTGSSYEQYF. This rearrangement joins TRBV7-3 to TRBJ2-7; weak D call: TRBD1 (6 bases). Germline CDR1 and CDR2: SGHTA and FQGTGA. Trimming took 6 bases from V and 0 from J, leaving 12 bases between them. This CDR3 comprises 14 residues. Based on the CDR3 plus reference TRBV7-3 and TRBJ2-7, the full variable domain is GAGVSQTPSNKVTEKGKYVELRCDPISGHTALYWYRQSLGQGPEFLIYFQGTGAADDSGLPNDRFFAVRPEGSVSTLKIQRTERGDSAVYLCASRPTGSSYEQYFGPGTRLTVT.